The 4 T cell receptor beta chains in this list originate from one sample, sequenced in a study of shared T cell receptors in the human thymus. Measured with immunoSEQ multiplex PCR; TCRdb has only the in-frame clones, and not every one. Seen here are 650,000 to 950,000 clones, approximately 85% observed once, and the top ten hold around 0.0094%. This sample was also put to use in a study of human thymus T cells.

Sequenced sample: thymocytes. These receptor sequences come from a girl in the first two years of life with a congenital heart defect.

V usage is TRBV2 and J usage is TRBJ1-5; D unresolved. V dropped 4 bases and J dropped 4 bases, with 5 bases sitting between them. Germline assignment: CDR1 SNHLY and CDR2 FYNNEI. The CDR3 contains 12 residues. The CDR3 coding sequence is TGTGCCAGCAGTGGAGTGAATCAGCCCCAGCATTTT. Translated, it gives CASSGVNQPQHF.

The rearrangement joins TRBV6-6 to TRBJ2-7, with unresolved D. The germline CDR1 and CDR2 sequences are MNHNY and SVGAGI (reference sequence). V was cut by 3 bases and J by 1 base, with 7 bases left in between. The length of the CDR3 is 13 residues. The CDR3 spells CASSYRGSYEQYF. The CDR3 bases are TGTGCCAGCAGTTATAGAGGTTCCTACGAGCAGTACTTC.

The chain joins TRBV7-8 to TRBJ2-7; 8 bases fit TRBD1. From germline, CDR1 is SGHVS and CDR2 FQNEAQ. The CDR3 covers 17 residues. The ends lost 5 bases at V and 4 bases at J; junction bases unmatched: 16. CDR3: CASSQIGQGKLTYEQYF. CDR3 nucleotide sequence: TGTGCCAGCAGCCAAATAGGACAGGGCAAGCTAACATACGAGCAGTACTTC.

This chain joins TRBV7-2 and TRBJ2-3; TRBD2 agrees at 8 bases. The CDR3 runs to 16 residues. V gave up 2 bases and J gave up 4 bases; unmatched junction bases: 8. CDR1 and CDR2 (germline): SGHTA, FQGNSA. In DNA form, the CDR3 reads TGTGCCAGCAGCTTACGTAGGCGGGGGGTCCCAGATACGCAGTATTTT. Its translation is CASSLRRRGVPDTQYF. Filled out from reference TRBV7-2 and TRBJ2-3, the complete variable domain reads GAGVSQSPSNKVTEKGKDVELRCDPISGHTALYWYRQSLGQGLEFLIYFQGNSAPDKSGLPSDRFSAERTGGSVSTLTIQRTQQEDSAVYLCASSLRRRGVPDTQYFGPGTRLTVL.